Below are 31 T cell receptor beta chains sequenced from a single sample in a study of T cell responses to AZD1222 COVID-19 vaccine. The table came from immunoSEQ multiplex PCR; TCRdb's copy has only in-frame clones and leaves some out. The sample lists around 130,000 clones; just over 85% were seen once. Sequenced here: peripheral blood, sampled on day 0 of MenACWY control vaccination. These TCRs come from an adult in good health.

The gene calls are TRBV11-1 and TRBJ2-1; weak D call: TRBD2 (6 bases). The CDR3 length is 13 residues. Germline-derived CDR1 and CDR2 are SGHAT and FQDESV (reference sequence). V was pared by 1 base and J by 7 bases, with 8 bases between. The CDR3 DNA is TGTGCCAGCAGCTTAGGTGGGGGGAATGAGCAGTTCTTC. It codes for CASSLGGGNEQFF.

Notes on this clone: Its ends do not fully match the called genes, so a read error is possible. Here the CDR3 DNA reads TGTGCCAGCAGCTCACTTCTCGGGACAGGGATAGTTTTT. Translated, it gives CASSSLLGTGIVF. The chain has TRBV7-9 and TRBJ1-4; the match to TRBD1 covers 9 bases. In germline, CDR1 is SEHNR, CDR2 FQNEAQ (reference sequence). CDR3 length: 13 amino acids.

CDR3 residues: CASSRTTGDYGYTF. The CDR3 DNA reads as TGTGCCAGCAGCAGGACGACAGGGGACTATGGCTACACCTTC. The chain is built from TRBV5-4 and TRBJ1-2, with 8 bases lining up with TRBD1. The V and J ends lost 4 bases and 3 bases, in that order; junction bases with no gene match: 5. The CDR3 is 14 residues long. CDR1 and CDR2 from the germline V gene are SGHNT and YYREEE (reference sequence).

This clone came up a few times. Here the CDR3 DNA reads TGTGCCAGCAGCCAAGACATAGCGGGAGGGTACACAGATACGCAGTATTTT. Translated: CASSQDIAGGYTDTQYF. J is TRBJ2-3 and V is TRBV3-1 (or the pseudogene TRBV3-2); 11 bases line up with TRBD2. This CDR3 has 17 residues. Trimming took 0 bases from V and 2 from J; bases not matched to a gene: 4. The germline gives CDR1 LGHDT, CDR2 YNNKEL (reference sequence).

This clone was observed once. The chain employs TRBV6-4 and TRBJ2-7; 7 bases are a match to TRBD1. From germline, CDR1 is MRHNA and CDR2 SNTAGT. There are 13 residues in the CDR3. The V segment lost 9 bases and the J segment 3 bases; nucleotides outside the gene matches: 8. CDR3 DNA sequence: TGTGCCAGAAAGGACAGGCTCCACTACGAGCAGTACTTC. Translation: CARKDRLHYEQYF.

This chain links TRBV28 with TRBJ1-1, with 7 bases that match TRBD1. CDR1 is MDHEN and CDR2 is SYDVKM in the germline V gene. The CDR3 consists of 13 residues. Losses at the gene ends were 6 bases for V and 11 bases for J; bases not matched to a gene: 12. CDR3 region: CASSYRQGSDAFF. CDR3 DNA: TGTGCCAGCAGCTACCGACAGGGATCAGACGCTTTCTTT.

This clone occurred a few times. This chain connects TRBV6-6 to TRBJ1-5; D is unclear. Trimming shortened V by 0 bases and J by 4 bases, and 13 bases separated the two germline ends. The length of the CDR3 is 16 residues. Germline CDR1 is MNHNY and CDR2 is SVGAGI (reference sequence). The CDR3 spells CASSYSRDTENQPQHF. DNA of the CDR3: TGTGCCAGCAGTTACTCCCGCGACACCGAAAATCAGCCCCAGCATTTT.

The chain has TRBV20-1 and TRBJ2-3; D not resolved. Trimming left V 3 bases short and J 1 base short, with 11 bases between. Germline CDR1 and CDR2: DFQATT and SNEGSKA (reference sequence). The CDR3 contains 14 residues. The CDR3 bases are TGCAGTGCTAGTAGCTCGGCGGGCACAGATACGCAGTATTTT. Its translation: CSASSSAGTDTQYF.

V gene TRBV9 combines with J gene TRBJ1-2; D is unresolved. The CDR3 has 14 amino acids. CDR1 is SGDLS, CDR2 YYNGEE, per germline. Trimming cost V 0 bases and J 3 bases, with 9 bases left between them. DNA of the CDR3: TGTGCCAGCAGCGTAGCTTTGGCCGACTATGGCTACACCTTC. Protein sequence: CASSVALADYGYTF.

This clone was recorded at least ten times. The V call is TRBV27, the J call TRBJ1-5, with unresolved D. The CDR3 length is 20 residues. Per the germline V gene, CDR1 is MNHEY and CDR2 is SMNVEV (reference sequence). The V end was cut by 0 bases, the J end by 4 bases, with 25 bases between. Written as DNA, the CDR3 is TGTGCCAGCAGTTTATCGCCGGCAGCGCAAGTGGCAATATGGAATCAGCCCCAGCATTTT. It specifies CASSLSPAAQVAIWNQPQHF.

The chain employs TRBV19 and TRBJ2-7; 10 bases are a match to TRBD2. CDR1 and CDR2 from the germline V gene are LNHDA and SQIVND (reference sequence). The CDR3 contains 14 residues. V dropped 3 bases and J dropped 3; count of bases not matched to a gene: 2. The CDR3 here is CASSMSSGSYEQYF. The CDR3 nucleotides are TGTGCCAGTAGTATGTCTAGCGGGAGCTACGAGCAGTACTTC.

The chain links TRBV7-2 to TRBJ1-2, with TRBD1 matching over 8 bases. J gave up 6 bases and V 1 base, and 7 bases lay outside the gene matches. The CDR3 runs 15 residues. Germline lookup yields CDR1 SGHTA and CDR2 FQGNSA. CDR3: CASSLEPRTGHGYTF. The CDR3 region has the DNA TGTGCCAGCAGCTTAGAACCTAGGACAGGGCATGGCTACACCTTC. Together with reference TRBV7-2 and TRBJ1-2, the CDR3 gives the full variable domain: GAGVSQSPSNKVTEKGKDVELRCDPISGHTALYWYRQSLGQGLEFLIYFQGNSAPDKSGLPSDRFSAERTGGSVSTLTIQRTQQEDSAVYLCASSLEPRTGHGYTFGSGTRLTVV.

The CDR3 loop is CASSLSGTGYQKLFF. The DNA for the CDR3 is TGTGCCAGCAGCTTGTCCGGGACAGGGTATCAAAAACTGTTTTTT. The rearrangement links TRBV7-9 to TRBJ1-4; the match to TRBD1 covers 9 bases. V was clipped by 3 bases and J by 9 bases; unmatched bases: 8. CDR1 is SEHNR and CDR2 is FQNEAQ in the germline V gene (reference sequence). The CDR3 loop spans 15 amino acids.

The chain combines TRBV20-1 with TRBJ1-5; no clear D. V gave up 3 bases and J gave up 1 base, with 7 bases separating them. CDR1 and CDR2 (germline): DFQATT, SNEGSKA (reference sequence). CDR3 length: 13 residues. The CDR3 DNA follows: TGCAGTGCTAGTATAGCGAGCAATCAGCCCCAGCATTTT. This encodes CSASIASNQPQHF.

This clone occurred a few times. This sequence joins TRBV27 and TRBJ2-7, with a tentative D call TRBD2 (5 bases). CDR1 MNHEY and CDR2 SMNVEV come from the germline V gene (reference sequence). V lost 5 bases to trimming and J lost 2 bases, with 13 bases between them. This CDR3 has 14 residues. For the CDR3, the DNA is TGTGCCAGCAGTGATGGGAGTAAGCCCTACGAGCAGTACTTC. This encodes CASSDGSKPYEQYF.

The chain combines TRBV24-1 with TRBJ2-1; D possibly matches TRBD1 or TRBD2 (5 bases each). V was shortened by 5 bases and J by 4 bases, with 11 bases between the two germline ends. Per germline, CDR1 KGHDR and CDR2 SFDVKD. This CDR3 is 14 amino acids long. CDR3 loop: CATSAKRTYNEQFF. The CDR3 nucleotides read TGTGCCACCAGTGCGAAGCGGACATACAATGAGCAGTTCTTC.

The chain recombines TRBV5-4 with TRBJ1-3; a weak D match, TRBD1 (5 bases). The V end was cut by 2 bases, the J end by 0 bases, with 18 bases between. The CDR3 has 18 amino acids. CDR1 SGHNT and CDR2 YYREEE come from the germline V gene (reference sequence). CDR3 protein: CASSLLGQFGASGNTIYF. For the CDR3, the DNA is TGTGCCAGCAGCTTACTAGGTCAATTTGGGGCCTCTGGAAACACCATATATTTT.

This chain joins TRBV3-1 (or the pseudogene TRBV3-2) and TRBJ2-5, with 11 bases that match TRBD2. The V segment lost 0 bases and the J segment 3 bases; nucleotides outside the gene matches: 12. The CDR3 sequence is 19 residues long. CDR1 and CDR2 (germline): LGHDT, YNNKEL (reference sequence). The CDR3 DNA reads TGTGCCAGCAGCCAAGATTTTGCCGGGACTAGCGGATCTAAAGAGACCCAGTACTTC. Its protein is CASSQDFAGTSGSKETQYF.

V gene TRBV28 combines with J gene TRBJ1-1, with D unresolved. This CDR3 has 13 amino acids. The germline V gene encodes CDR1 MDHEN and CDR2 SYDVKM. The V and J ends lost 6 bases and 5 bases respectively, with 13 bases between them. This CDR3 is CASSRRVQTEAFF. In DNA form, the CDR3 reads TGTGCCAGCAGCCGGCGGGTTCAAACTGAAGCTTTCTTT.

The chain carries TRBV9 and TRBJ1-1; D unresolved. The CDR3 is 13 residues long. The V end was cut by 4 bases, the J end by 2 bases, with 9 bases between. Per the germline V gene, CDR1 is SGDLS and CDR2 is YYNGEE. The CDR3 DNA reads as TGTGCCAGCAGCCTTACATTCAACACTGAAGCTTTCTTT. Amino acids: CASSLTFNTEAFF.

This rearrangement joins TRBV20-1 to TRBJ2-3, with D uncertain. The CDR3 spans 11 residues. Germline loops: CDR1 DFQATT, CDR2 SNEGSKA (reference sequence). V shed 2 bases and J shed 5 bases, with 5 bases lying between them. CDR3 sequence reads: CSARFLDTQYF. For the CDR3, the DNA is TGCAGTGCTAGATTCCTAGATACGCAGTATTTT.

V is TRBV6-5 and J is TRBJ2-7, with 7 bases lining up with TRBD1. The CDR3 contains 12 residues. V dropped 6 bases and J dropped 9; count of bases not matched to a gene: 8. Germline CDR1 and CDR2: MNHEY and SVGAGI. DNA for the CDR3: TGTGCCAGCAGAAGGGACAGCCGAACGCAGTACTTC. It encodes CASRRDSRTQYF.

This clone was found a few times. V gene TRBV20-1 combines with J gene TRBJ2-3; 7 positions match TRBD2. V gave up 3 bases and J gave up 6 bases; unmatched junction bases: 9. CDR3 size: 14 residues. CDR1 is DFQATT and CDR2 is SNEGSKA in the germline V gene (reference sequence). The CDR3 spells CSASGGRATDTQYF. In nucleotides, the CDR3 is TGCAGTGCTAGTGGGGGGAGGGCCACGGATACGCAGTATTTT.

The V call is TRBV28, the J call TRBJ2-1; 9 positions match TRBD1. CDR1 is MDHEN and CDR2 is SYDVKM in the germline V gene. The junction had 10 bases not matched to a gene; V was cut back by 5 bases and J by 5 bases. The length of the CDR3 is 16 residues. This chain's CDR3 is CASSLPGQGGNNEQFF. CDR3 in DNA: TGTGCCAGCAGTCTCCCGGGACAGGGAGGGAACAATGAGCAGTTCTTC.

The chain is built from TRBV19 and TRBJ2-7, with D possibly being TRBD2 (7 bases). The CDR3 runs to 15 residues. The germline V gene has CDR1 LNHDA and CDR2 SQIVND (reference sequence). Trimming left V 7 bases short and J 1 base short, with 17 bases between. CDR3 loop: CASMRRGAPSYEQYF. The CDR3 DNA reads TGTGCCAGTATGCGTCGGGGGGCTCCTTCCTACGAGCAGTACTTC.

The genes are TRBV4-2 and TRBJ2-1, with TRBD2 matching 10 bases. Germline loops: CDR1 LGHNA, CDR2 YNFKEQ. The CDR3 totals 16 residues. The J segment lost 8 bases and the V segment lost 0 bases, leaving 7 bases of the junction unmatched. The DNA for the CDR3 is TGTGCCAGCAGCCAAGAGAAAGCGGGAGGGCCCGATGAGCAGTTCTTC. This encodes CASSQEKAGGPDEQFF.

This clone was observed a handful of times. This rearrangement joins TRBV9 to TRBJ1-1; D not resolved. V shed 4 bases and J shed 7 bases, with 14 bases lying between them. This CDR3 comprises 13 residues. In germline, CDR1 is SGDLS, CDR2 YYNGEE. The CDR3 loop reads CASSRSLEYEAFF. In DNA, the CDR3 is TGTGCCAGCAGCCGGTCACTCGAGTATGAAGCTTTCTTT.

The chain joins TRBV7-6 to TRBJ2-5; no reliable D call. The CDR3 totals 15 residues. Germline values: CDR1 SGHVS, CDR2 FNYEAQ. Trimming took off 1 base at V and 4 bases at J, with 13 bases between the two ends. In nucleotides, the CDR3 is TGTGCCAGCAGCTTAGACCCATCCAGACCAGAGACCCAGTACTTC. This sequence encodes CASSLDPSRPETQYF. Complete variable domain (other parts from reference TRBV7-6 and TRBJ2-5): GAGVSQSPRYKVTKRGQDVALRCDPISGHVSLYWYRQALGQGPEFLTYFNYEAQQDKSGLPNDRFSAERPEGSISTLTIQRTEQRDSAMYRCASSLDPSRPETQYFGPGTRLLVL.

The V call is TRBV25-1, the J call TRBJ2-3; unclear D gene. Per the germline V gene, CDR1 is MGHDK and CDR2 is SYGVNS. The ends were cut back, 2 bases at V and 1 base at J, with 16 bases in the middle. The CDR3 spans 17 residues. This chain's CDR3 is CASSERVGPKRTDTQYF. The CDR3 DNA follows: TGTGCCAGCAGTGAACGGGTGGGCCCGAAGCGCACAGATACGCAGTATTTT.

V is TRBV2 and J is TRBJ2-1, with TRBD2 as a possible D gene (6 bases). The germline CDR1 and CDR2 sequences are SNHLY and FYNNEI. V was shortened by 6 bases and J by 4 bases, with 13 bases between the two germline ends. The CDR3 is 14 residues long. The CDR3 DNA reads TGTGCCAGCAGGGGGGGACTTTCTTACAATGAGCAGTTCTTC. It codes for CASRGGLSYNEQFF.

This chain uses TRBV29-1 with TRBJ2-7; possibly TRBD2 for D (5 bases). CDR3 length: 15 residues. Germline V gives CDR1 SQVTM, CDR2 ANQGSEA. Trimming left V 3 bases short and J 2 bases short, with 17 bases between. Here the CDR3 DNA reads TGCAGCGTTGAGGGGAACCCGGGGAATCCCTACGAGCAGTACTTC. Residues: CSVEGNPGNPYEQYF.